This T cell receptor (beta chain) was sequenced in a study of PD-1 blockade in mismatch repair-deficient tumors. TCR sequencing covered a few patients who responded to pembrolizumab. As concerns this clone: The antigen remains undetermined.

The protocol was immunoSEQ multiplex PCR, while the TCRdb copy is restricted to in-frame clones and leaves out a portion. The data show roughly 120,000 clones, with around 80% seen just once and about 4.5% held by the top ten. The CDR3 has 17 amino acids. The germline CDR1 and CDR2 sequences are LNHDA and SQIVND (reference sequence). Trimming cost V 1 base and J 7 bases, with 20 bases left between them. Study-level findings and limits: Tumor-resident clones, often undetectable pretreatment in blood, expanded then contracted after pembrolizumab.

This specimen consisted of peripheral blood, obtained roughly 13 months after starting pembrolizumab. The clonotype comes from an adult with mismatch repair-deficient cancer. This chain connects TRBV19 to TRBJ2-1; either TRBD1 or TRBD2 may fit D (5 bases each). Here the CDR3 reads CASSIVALRDVSNEQFF. The CDR3 DNA is TGTGCCAGTAGTATAGTGGCCCTCCGGGACGTATCGAATGAGCAGTTCTTC.